One and the same sample provided the 27 T cell receptor beta chains below, sequenced in a study of T cell changes during pregnancy in multiple sclerosis (dated by TCRdb to between 2018 and 2020). Library preparation used the immunoSEQ multiplex PCR assay. In its TCRdb copy, this immuneACCESS table keeps in-frame sequences only and misses some clones. Where compared with another copy, unresolved V genes explain less than half of these, and the others have no known cause. The sample has around 71,000 clones on record, around 90% of them singletons. The top ten hold more than 0.9% of the sample. The sample in question was peripheral blood, obtained in the third trimester of pregnancy. The receptors shown here come from a female donor with multiple sclerosis, enrolled in a pregnancy study.

The chain joins TRBV28 to TRBJ2-1, with 11 bases aligning to TRBD2. V lost 5 bases, J lost 8 bases, and 2 bases stayed unmatched. CDR3 length: 13 amino acids. Germline V gene sequence: CDR1 MDHEN, CDR2 SYDVKM. CDR3 in amino acids: CASSTSGSDEQFF. The CDR3 nucleotides are TGTGCCAGCAGTACTAGCGGGAGTGATGAGCAGTTCTTC.

The rearrangement joins TRBV5-1 to TRBJ2-1; TRBD2 matches at 9 bases. Trimming at V came to 0 bases and at J to 3 bases, leaving 4 bases not matched to a gene. The CDR3 is made up of 16 amino acids. CDR1 is SGHRS and CDR2 is YFSETQ in the germline V gene. CDR3 protein: CASSLESSGVYNEQFF. The CDR3 nucleotides read TGCGCCAGCAGCTTGGAGTCTAGCGGGGTCTACAATGAGCAGTTCTTC.

This chain joins TRBV9 and TRBJ2-3; D is perhaps TRBD1 (6 bases). V lost 4 bases, J lost 0 bases, and 15 bases lay in between. The CDR3 runs 16 residues. Germline values: CDR1 SGDLS, CDR2 YYNGEE. This CDR3 reads CASSPGAEYSTDTQYF. CDR3 sequence (DNA): TGTGCCAGCAGCCCAGGGGCGGAATATAGCACAGATACGCAGTATTTT.

The CDR3 DNA is TGTGCCAGCGGCCGGACAGGCGGTGAAAAACTGTTTTTT. Residues: CASGRTGGEKLFF. V is TRBV27 and J is TRBJ1-4; TRBD1 agrees at 7 bases. The CDR3 runs 13 residues. Germline CDR1 and CDR2: MNHEY and SMNVEV (reference sequence). The junction had 7 bases not matched to a gene; V was cut back by 8 bases and J by 7 bases.

This clone appeared a single time. V and J are TRBV9 and TRBJ2-1, with 7 nucleotides matching TRBD2. Germline V gives CDR1 SGDLS, CDR2 YYNGEE. The CDR3 covers 14 residues. The V gene end was trimmed by 3 bases and the J gene end by 5 bases; junction bases not matched to a gene: 5. CDR3 nucleotides: TGTGCCAGCAGCGCCCGGGACTACAACAATGAGCAGTTCTTC. Protein sequence: CASSARDYNNEQFF.

This sequence joins TRBV21-1 and TRBJ1-3; the table gives TRBD1 as D, unverified against the DNA. TRBV21-1 is a documented pseudogene. The CDR3 covers 18 residues. The CDR3 nucleotides read TGTGCCAGCAGCGACCGAGGGGGACAGGTCAACTCTGGAAACACCATATATTTT. As protein: CASSDRGGQVNSGNTIYF.

This chain connects TRBV11-3 to TRBJ2-3; D may be TRBD1 (6 bases). The CDR3 contains 15 residues. Between the trimmed V and J ends, which lost 5 bases and 8 bases, there was a span of 20 bases. Germline V gives CDR1 SGHNT, CDR2 YENEEA. The CDR3 here is CASSMGQGWDGTQYF. CDR3 DNA: TGTGCCAGCAGCATGGGCCAGGGGTGGGATGGTACGCAGTATTTT. Together with reference TRBV11-3 and TRBJ2-3, the CDR3 gives the full variable domain: EAGVVQSPRYKIIEKKQPVAFWCNPISGHNTLYWYLQNLGQGPELLIRYENEEAVDDSQLPKDRFSAERLKGVDSTLKIQPAELGDSAVYLCASSMGQGWDGTQYFGPGTRLTVL.

This chain joins TRBV4-3 and TRBJ2-3; a possible D gene is TRBD1 (5 bases). Trimming stripped 0 bases from V and 0 bases from J, with 13 bases between. The CDR3 spans 17 residues. Germline CDR1 and CDR2: LGHNA and YSLEER. The CDR3 nucleotides read TGCGCCAGCAGCCAAGATCGGCAGGGTGATAGCACAGATACGCAGTATTTT. Residues: CASSQDRQGDSTDTQYF.

The chain uses TRBV2 and TRBJ2-1; 10 nucleotides match TRBD2. The CDR3 has 15 residues. Germline CDR1 and CDR2: SNHLY and FYNNEI. V lost 5 bases, J lost 2 bases, and 3 bases stayed unmatched. CDR3 DNA: TGTGCCAGCAGTCTGCTAGCGGGAGCCTACAATGAGCAGTTCTTC. Its protein is CASSLLAGAYNEQFF.

This clone has more than one count but fewer than ten. The genes are TRBV5-1 and TRBJ1-3; 7 nucleotides align to TRBD1. CDR1 and CDR2 (germline): SGHRS, YFSETQ. J gave up 4 bases and V 4 bases, and 2 bases lay outside the gene matches. This CDR3 contains 13 residues. The CDR3 spells CASSTGQGNTIYF. The CDR3 DNA reads as TGCGCCAGCAGCACGGGACAGGGAAACACCATATATTTT.

The rearrangement uses TRBV2 and TRBJ2-5; no clear D. Per germline, CDR1 SNHLY and CDR2 FYNNEI. V shed 7 bases and J shed 11 bases, with 14 bases lying between them. This CDR3 spans 11 amino acids. The DNA of the CDR3 is TGTGCCAGCATCCTTACTTCAATACAGTACTTC. Protein: CASILTSIQYF.

The chain recombines TRBV19 with TRBJ2-3; TRBD1 matches 7 bases. The germline V gene encodes CDR1 LNHDA and CDR2 SQIVND (reference sequence). The CDR3 has 15 residues. Trimming removed 5 bases from V and 4 bases from J; junction bases left unmatched: 9. CDR3 DNA sequence: TGTGCCAGTAGTCGGGACAGCCCAGGGGCAGATACGCAGTATTTT. Its translation: CASSRDSPGADTQYF.

The V gene is TRBV7-9, the J gene TRBJ1-2, with 8 bases aligning to TRBD1. The germline CDR1 and CDR2 sequences are SEHNR and FQNEAQ (reference sequence). This CDR3 contains 14 residues. V gave up 3 bases and J gave up 1 base; unmatched junction bases: 1. CDR3 loop: CASSLDRVNYGYTF. CDR3 coding DNA: TGTGCCAGCAGCTTGGACAGGGTTAACTATGGCTACACCTTC. Using reference TRBV7-9 and TRBJ1-2 for the parts outside the CDR3, the full variable domain is DTGVSQNPRHKITKRGQNVTFRCDPISEHNRLYWYRQTLGQGPEFLTYFQNEAQLEKSRLLSDRFSAERPKGSFSTLEIQRTEQGDSAMYLCASSLDRVNYGYTFGSGTRLTVV.

The chain joins TRBV5-4 to TRBJ2-7, with D possibly TRBD2 on 6 matching bases. The CDR3 contains 14 residues. Germline V gives CDR1 SGHNT, CDR2 YYREEE (reference sequence). Trimming removed 4 bases from V and 4 bases from J, with 15 bases in between. Here the CDR3 reads CASSRDSMGYEQYF. The CDR3 bases are TGTGCCAGCAGCCGGGACTCGATGGGGTACGAGCAGTACTTC.

The rearrangement joins TRBV18 to TRBJ1-5, with D perhaps TRBD1 (6 bases). The CDR3 has 17 amino acids. V was clipped by 4 bases and J by 1 base, with 17 bases between them. The V gene's germline CDR1 is KGHSH and CDR2 LQKENI. The CDR3 loop reads CASSLIHREWSNQPQHF. The CDR3 DNA reads TGTGCCAGCTCACTCATCCACAGGGAATGGAGCAATCAGCCCCAGCATTTT.

The rearrangement links TRBV29-1 to TRBJ1-2, with D hard to call. Germline V gene lookup returns CDR1 SQVTM and CDR2 ANQGSEA. The length of the CDR3 is 13 residues. The germline V and J ends were trimmed by 6 bases and 0 bases, with 11 bases remaining between them. This CDR3 is CSVGADTNYGYTF. The CDR3 coding sequence is TGCAGCGTGGGAGCGGATACTAACTATGGCTACACCTTC.

Of note for this clone: Within the sample, other DNA sequences also encode this same CDR3. The chain is built from TRBV9 and TRBJ2-7, with TRBD1 matching over 8 bases. V dropped 3 bases and J dropped 4; count of bases not matched to a gene: 6. Germline values: CDR1 SGDLS, CDR2 YYNGEE. The CDR3 has 14 residues. CDR3 sequence reads: CASSAGQGGYEQYF. The CDR3 coding sequence is TGTGCCAGCAGCGCCGGACAGGGTGGGTACGAGCAGTACTTC.

CDR3 sequence: CASSLPQGGRHTDTQYF. Here the CDR3 DNA reads TGTGCCAGCAGCTTACCTCAGGGGGGACGACACACAGATACGCAGTATTTT. J is TRBJ2-3 and V is TRBV7-2; D might be TRBD1 (7 bases). From germline, CDR1 is SGHTA and CDR2 FQGNSA. The CDR3 extends over 17 amino acids. Deletions cut 2 bases from V and 2 bases from J, with 17 bases between.

The V call is TRBV5-1, the J call TRBJ1-4; TRBD1 agrees at 8 bases. V shed 4 bases and J 3 bases; nucleotides not matched to a gene: 5. The CDR3 length is 15 residues. CDR1 is SGHRS and CDR2 is YFSETQ in the germline V gene. In DNA form, the CDR3 reads TGCGCCAGCAGCGCCTTACAGGGGGCTAATGAAAAACTGTTTTTT. It is translated as CASSALQGANEKLFF.

This clone was recorded only once. The gene calls are TRBV6-1 and TRBJ1-1, with D hard to call. V dropped 7 bases and J dropped 6 bases, with 15 bases sitting between them. The germline CDR1 and CDR2 sequences are MNHNS and SASEGT. CDR3 length: 13 residues. In DNA, the CDR3 is TGTGCCAGCACCGAAGGTAACAGTCCTGAAGCTTTCTTT. Amino acids: CASTEGNSPEAFF.

The rearrangement links TRBV4-1 to TRBJ1-2; TRBD1 agrees at 9 bases. CDR3 length: 15 amino acids. After removal of 1 base from V and 4 bases from J, the junction contained 4 bases not matched to a gene. Germline V lookup: CDR1 MGHRA, CDR2 YSYEKL. For the CDR3, the DNA is TGCGCCAGCAGCCAAGGGACAGGGGTTACCTATGGCTACACCTTC. It encodes CASSQGTGVTYGYTF.

The J gene is TRBJ1-5, the V gene TRBV28; a possible D gene is TRBD1 (6 bases). CDR3 length equals 15 residues. V gave up 5 bases and J gave up 4 bases, with 15 bases separating them. CDR1 and CDR2 (germline): MDHEN, SYDVKM. The CDR3 nucleotides read TGTGCCAGCAGTATCGACAGGTTTGTTAATCAGCCCCAGCATTTT. As protein: CASSIDRFVNQPQHF.

This clone was counted between two and nine times. The chain joins TRBV5-6 to TRBJ1-2; D is unresolved. Trimming took 2 bases from V and 8 from J, leaving 19 bases between them. This CDR3 spans 15 amino acids. Germline CDR1 reads SGHDT; CDR2 reads YYEEEE. DNA of the CDR3: TGTGCCAGCAGCTTAGGATCCGGGATTCAGGACGGCTACACCTTC. Its protein product is CASSLGSGIQDGYTF.

This rearrangement joins TRBV4-3 to TRBJ2-1, with TRBD2 matching 7 bases. The germline V gene has CDR1 LGHNA and CDR2 YSLEER. V shed 0 bases and J 0 bases; nucleotides not matched to a gene: 8. The CDR3 is made up of 18 amino acids. The CDR3 sequence: CASSQDPWRTSSYNEQFF. The CDR3 nucleotides read TGCGCCAGCAGCCAAGATCCCTGGCGGACTAGCTCCTACAATGAGCAGTTCTTC.

The chain recombines TRBV27 with TRBJ2-3; 11 bases are shared with TRBD2. Per the germline V gene, CDR1 is MNHEY and CDR2 is SMNVEV (reference sequence). The CDR3 covers 16 residues. V gave up 4 bases and J gave up 4 bases; unmatched junction bases: 7. The CDR3 region is CASSSVAGGPPDTQYF. In DNA, the CDR3 is TGTGCCAGCAGTTCCGTAGCGGGAGGGCCCCCAGATACGCAGTATTTT.

The CDR3 DNA reads TGTGCCAGCAGCCGTAGGGGGCGGTCAGGCTACGAGCAGTACTTC. This codes for CASSRRGRSGYEQYF. V usage is TRBV6-6 and J usage is TRBJ2-7, with 7 bases fitting TRBD1. With 6 bases clipped from V and 3 bases from J, the junction kept 11 bases outside the gene matches. From germline, CDR1 is MNHNY and CDR2 SVGAGI (reference sequence). The CDR3 is 15 residues long.

The rearrangement joins TRBV4-2 to TRBJ2-1; a possible D gene is TRBD1 (7 bases). Germline CDR1 reads LGHNA; CDR2 reads YNFKEQ. The CDR3 sequence is 16 residues long. The V end lost 0 bases, the J end lost 5 bases, and 14 bases lay between the germline ends. The CDR3 DNA reads TGTGCCAGCAGCCAAGATTATCAGGGGGGCAACAATGAGCAGTTCTTC. Protein sequence: CASSQDYQGGNNEQFF.